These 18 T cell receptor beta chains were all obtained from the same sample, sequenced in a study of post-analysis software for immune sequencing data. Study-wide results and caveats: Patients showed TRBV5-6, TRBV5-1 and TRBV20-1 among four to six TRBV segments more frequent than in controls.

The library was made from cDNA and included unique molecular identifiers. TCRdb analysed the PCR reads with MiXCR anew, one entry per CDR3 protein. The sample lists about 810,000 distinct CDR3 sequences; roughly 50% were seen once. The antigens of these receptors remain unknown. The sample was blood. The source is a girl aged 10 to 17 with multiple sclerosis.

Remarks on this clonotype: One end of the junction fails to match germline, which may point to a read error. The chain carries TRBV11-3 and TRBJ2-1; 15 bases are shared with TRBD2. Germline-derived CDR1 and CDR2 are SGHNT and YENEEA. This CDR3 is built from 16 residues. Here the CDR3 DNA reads TGTGCCAGCAGCTTAGGGGGACTAGCGGGAGGTAATGGGCAGTTCTTC. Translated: CASSLGGLAGGNGQFF.

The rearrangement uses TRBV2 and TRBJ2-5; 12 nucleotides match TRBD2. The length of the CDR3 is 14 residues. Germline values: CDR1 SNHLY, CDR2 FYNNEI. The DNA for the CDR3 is TGTGCGACTAGCGGGAGTGTGCGCCAAGAGACCCAGTACTTC. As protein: CATSGSVRQETQYF.

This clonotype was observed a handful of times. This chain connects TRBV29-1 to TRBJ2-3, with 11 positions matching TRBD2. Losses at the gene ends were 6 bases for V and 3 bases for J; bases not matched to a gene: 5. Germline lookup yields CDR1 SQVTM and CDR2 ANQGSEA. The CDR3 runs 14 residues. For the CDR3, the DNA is TGCAGCGTCGTGAGGACTAGCGGGACAGATACGCAGTATTTT. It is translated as CSVVRTSGTDTQYF.

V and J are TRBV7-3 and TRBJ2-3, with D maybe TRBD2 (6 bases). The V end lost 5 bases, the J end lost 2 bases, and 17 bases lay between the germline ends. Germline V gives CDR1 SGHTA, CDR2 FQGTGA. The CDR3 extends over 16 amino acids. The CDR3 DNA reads TGTGCCAGCAGCAAACAAACTGGGGGGACCACAGATACGCAGTATTTT. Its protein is CASSKQTGGTTDTQYF.

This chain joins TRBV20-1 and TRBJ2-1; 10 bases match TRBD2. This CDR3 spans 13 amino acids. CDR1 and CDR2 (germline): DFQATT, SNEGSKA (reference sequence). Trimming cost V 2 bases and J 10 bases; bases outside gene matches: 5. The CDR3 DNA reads TGCAGTGCTAGACTAGCGGGGGCGTACGAGCAGTTCTTC. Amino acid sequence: CSARLAGAYEQFF.

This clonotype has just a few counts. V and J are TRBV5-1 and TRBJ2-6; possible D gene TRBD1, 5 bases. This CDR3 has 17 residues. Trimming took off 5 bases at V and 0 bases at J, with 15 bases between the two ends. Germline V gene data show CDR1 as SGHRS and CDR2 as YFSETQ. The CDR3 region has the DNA TGCGCCAGCAGAGGAGACAGTTTAATCTCTGGGGCCAACGTCCTGACTTTC. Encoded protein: CASRGDSLISGANVLTF.

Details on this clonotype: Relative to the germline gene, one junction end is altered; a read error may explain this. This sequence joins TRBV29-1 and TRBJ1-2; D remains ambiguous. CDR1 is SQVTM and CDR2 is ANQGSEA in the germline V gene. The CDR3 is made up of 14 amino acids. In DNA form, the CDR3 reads TGCGGCGTTGTCTCCCCTGGTGTGTTCTATGGCTACACCTTC. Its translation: CGVVSPGVFYGYTF.

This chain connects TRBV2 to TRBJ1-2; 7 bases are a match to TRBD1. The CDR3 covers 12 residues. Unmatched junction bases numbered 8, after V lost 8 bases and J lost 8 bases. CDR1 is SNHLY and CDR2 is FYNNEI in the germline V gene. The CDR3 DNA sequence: TGTGCCAGCTTCTATCAGGGGGGAGGCTACACCTTC. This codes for CASFYQGGGYTF.

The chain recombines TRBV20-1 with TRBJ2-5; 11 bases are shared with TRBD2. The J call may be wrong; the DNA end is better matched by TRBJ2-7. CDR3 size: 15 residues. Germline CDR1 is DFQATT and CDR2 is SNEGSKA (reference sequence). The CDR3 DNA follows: TGCAGTGCTCTCCCAGGGACTAGCGGCCTTTACGAGCAGTACTTC. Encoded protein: CSALPGTSGLYEQYF.

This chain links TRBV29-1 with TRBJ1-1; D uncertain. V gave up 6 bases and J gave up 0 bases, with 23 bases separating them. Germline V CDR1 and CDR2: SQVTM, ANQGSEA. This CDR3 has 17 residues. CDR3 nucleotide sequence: TGCAGCGTCCGCTCTCCAGACATTAATTACATGAACACTGAAGCTTTCTTT. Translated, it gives CSVRSPDINYMNTEAFF.

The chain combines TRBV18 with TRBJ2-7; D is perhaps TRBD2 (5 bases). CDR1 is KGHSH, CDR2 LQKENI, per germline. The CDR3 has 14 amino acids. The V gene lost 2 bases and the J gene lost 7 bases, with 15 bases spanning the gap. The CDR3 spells CASSPSPPPGEQYF. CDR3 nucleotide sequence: TGTGCCAGCTCACCAAGCCCTCCCCCGGGAGAGCAGTACTTC.

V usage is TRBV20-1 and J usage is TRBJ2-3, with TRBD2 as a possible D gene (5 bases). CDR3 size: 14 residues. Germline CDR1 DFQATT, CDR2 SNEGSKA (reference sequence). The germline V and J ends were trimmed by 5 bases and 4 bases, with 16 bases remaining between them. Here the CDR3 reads CSAFRGSEADTQYF. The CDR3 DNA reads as TGCAGTGCTTTTCGTGGGAGTGAGGCAGATACGCAGTATTTT.

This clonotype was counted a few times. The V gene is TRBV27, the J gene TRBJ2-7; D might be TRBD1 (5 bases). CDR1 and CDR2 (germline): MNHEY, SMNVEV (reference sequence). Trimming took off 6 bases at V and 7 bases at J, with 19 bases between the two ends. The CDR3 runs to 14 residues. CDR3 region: CASSRPTAPGEQYF. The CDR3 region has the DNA TGTGCCAGCAGCCGACCGACAGCCCCCGGGGAGCAGTACTTC.

The chain's CDR3 is CASSLDAGGPHNEQFF. The CDR3 DNA reads as TGCGCCAGCAGCTTGGATGCGGGAGGGCCCCACAATGAGCAGTTCTTC. J is TRBJ2-1 and V is TRBV5-1; TRBD2 matches at 9 bases. The trim removed 0 bases at V and 5 bases at J, leaving 6 bases unmatched. Germline loops: CDR1 SGHRS, CDR2 YFSETQ. The CDR3 runs 16 residues.

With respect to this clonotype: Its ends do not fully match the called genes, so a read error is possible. The CDR3 loop is CTSSFGQLPNQPQHF. CDR3 nucleotide sequence: TGTACCAGCAGCTTCGGACAGCTTCCTAATCAGCCCCAGCATTTT. The genes are TRBV12-3 or TRBV12-4 and TRBJ1-5; maybe TRBD1 (6 bases). The CDR3 contains 15 residues.

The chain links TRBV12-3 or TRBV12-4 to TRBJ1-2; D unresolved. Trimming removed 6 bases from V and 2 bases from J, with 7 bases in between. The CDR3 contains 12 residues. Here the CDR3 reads CASRWRNYGYTF. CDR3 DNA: TGTGCCAGCAGGTGGAGAAACTATGGCTACACCTTC.

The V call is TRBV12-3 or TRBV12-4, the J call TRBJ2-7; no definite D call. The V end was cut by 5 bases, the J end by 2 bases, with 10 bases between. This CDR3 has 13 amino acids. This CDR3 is CASSRRIAYEQYF. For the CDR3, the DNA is TGTGCCAGCAGTCGACGGATAGCCTACGAGCAGTACTTC.

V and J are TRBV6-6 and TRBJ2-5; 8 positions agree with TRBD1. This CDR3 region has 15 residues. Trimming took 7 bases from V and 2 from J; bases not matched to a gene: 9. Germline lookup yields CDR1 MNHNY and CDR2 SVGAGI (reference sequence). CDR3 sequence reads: CASIRTGWDQETQYF. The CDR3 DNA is TGTGCCAGCATTCGGACAGGGTGGGATCAAGAGACCCAGTACTTC.